The 29 T cell receptor beta chains given below trace back to one sample, sequenced in a study of human T cells and chemical hapten exposure. One entry per CDR3 protein, called by TCRdb with MiXCR from the RACE reads. In the table there are fewer than 200,000 distinct CDR3 sequences, nearly 30% of which are singletons. Time point indicated: pre-sensitization, week 0. The treatment is: therapeutic diphenylcyclopropenone sensitization with weekly scalp DPC. Sequences were derived from whole blood, sampled in connection with sensitization to the hapten diphenylcyclopropenone (DPC). Receptors were obtained from a woman in her thirties with alopecia areata. Some clones in this sample may be carry-over from other donors' samples.

This clonotype was counted between two and nine times. The gene calls are TRBV29-1 and TRBJ2-1; 9 bases line up with TRBD1. There are 14 residues in the CDR3. Per the germline V gene, CDR1 is SQVTM and CDR2 is ANQGSEA. J lost 6 bases, V lost 6 bases, and 9 bases had no gene match. The CDR3 is CSVTGQGKFNEQFF. CDR3 DNA sequence: TGCAGCGTGACCGGACAGGGGAAGTTCAATGAGCAGTTCTTC.

The V gene is TRBV9, the J gene TRBJ2-5; TRBD1 aligns across 10 bases. The V gene end was trimmed by 3 bases and the J gene end by 5 bases; junction bases not matched to a gene: 4. This CDR3 has 14 amino acids. The germline V gene has CDR1 SGDLS and CDR2 YYNGEE. In DNA form, the CDR3 reads TGTGCCAGCAGCGAGACAGGGGGCAAGGAGACCCAGTACTTC. It is translated as CASSETGGKETQYF.

This chain joins TRBV6-2 or TRBV6-3 and TRBJ1-6, with D tentatively TRBD1 (5 bases). Per the germline V gene, CDR1 is MNHEY and CDR2 is SVGEGT. The CDR3 consists of 14 residues. V lost 6 bases and J 13 bases, leaving 19 bases between the germline ends. CDR3 sequence (DNA): TGTGCCAGCAGCCCCGGGACCGCATGGCTTCCCCTCCACTTT. The encoded protein is CASSPGTAWLPLHF.

This chain links TRBV28 with TRBJ1-1, with 10 bases matching TRBD1. The CDR3 sequence is 15 residues long. From germline, CDR1 is MDHEN and CDR2 SYDVKM. V dropped 4 bases and J dropped 8; count of bases not matched to a gene: 10. The CDR3 protein is CASSSGQGTQNEAFF. In DNA form, the CDR3 reads TGTGCCAGCAGTTCGGGACAGGGGACACAAAACGAAGCTTTCTTT.

This clonotype appeared a few times. The V call is TRBV28, the J call TRBJ2-7; no reliable D call. CDR3 length: 11 amino acids. The ends were cut back, 8 bases at V and 7 bases at J, with 12 bases in the middle. CDR1 and CDR2 (germline): MDHEN, SYDVKM. CDR3 loop: CASGVGREQYF. The CDR3 DNA follows: TGTGCCAGCGGTGTTGGTAGGGAGCAGTACTTC.

This chain uses TRBV5-6 with TRBJ1-5; D not resolved. This CDR3 has 15 amino acids. The V and J ends lost 3 bases and 1 base respectively, with 11 bases between them. Germline V lookup: CDR1 SGHDT, CDR2 YYEEEE. CDR3 DNA sequence: TGTGCCAGCAGCTCGACCCCAACGAGCAATCAGCCCCAGCATTTT. Its protein product is CASSSTPTSNQPQHF.

This clonotype occurred a few times. The V gene is TRBV7-2, the J gene TRBJ2-3; D may be TRBD1 (6 bases). V lost 4 bases to trimming and J lost 9 bases, with 17 bases between them. CDR3 size: 14 residues. Germline V gene sequence: CDR1 SGHTA, CDR2 FQGNSA. The CDR3 DNA reads TGTGCCAGCAGCTCGGCTCGGGCCCAGGGGACGCAGTATTTT. Its translation: CASSSARAQGTQYF.

The J gene is TRBJ1-1, the V gene TRBV7-2; D gene uncertain. The CDR3 covers 14 residues. The V end was cut by 3 bases, the J end by 1 base, with 9 bases between. Germline V gives CDR1 SGHTA, CDR2 FQGNSA. CDR3 loop: CASSFTKPNTEAFF. Written as DNA, the CDR3 is TGTGCCAGCAGCTTCACAAAGCCGAACACTGAAGCTTTCTTT.

CDR3 bases: TGTGCCAGCAGTTTATTAGTTAAAGAGACCCAGTACTTC. Translated: CASSLLVKETQYF. V and J are TRBV12-3 or TRBV12-4 and TRBJ2-5, with D unresolved. This CDR3 has 13 amino acids. Trimming left V 2 bases short and J 3 bases short, with 7 bases between.

This clonotype turned up a few times. This chain joins TRBV20-1 and TRBJ2-5; D is unclear. This CDR3 spans 13 amino acids. Per germline, CDR1 DFQATT and CDR2 SNEGSKA (reference sequence). V was trimmed by 6 bases and J by 5 bases, leaving 16 bases between them. The CDR3 sequence is CSAPYVERETQYF. Written as DNA, the CDR3 is TGCAGTGCGCCGTATGTGGAAAGGGAGACCCAGTACTTC.

V usage is TRBV9 and J usage is TRBJ1-3, with a possible D match to TRBD1 (6 bases). The CDR3 is 15 residues long. The V end was cut by 1 base, the J end by 1 base, with 9 bases between. Germline lookup yields CDR1 SGDLS and CDR2 YYNGEE. The CDR3 DNA reads as TGTGCCAGCAGCGTATCAGGGGTATCTGGAAACACCATATATTTT. Its translation is CASSVSGVSGNTIYF.

The chain uses TRBV12-3 or TRBV12-4 and TRBJ2-2, with D perhaps TRBD2 (6 bases). The ends were cut back, 6 bases at V and 2 bases at J, with 13 bases in the middle. The CDR3 length is 15 residues. The CDR3 is CASSQIGSNTGELFF. CDR3 DNA: TGTGCCAGCAGCCAGATCGGGAGTAACACCGGGGAGCTGTTTTTT.

This chain joins TRBV5-1 and TRBJ2-7; 10 nucleotides agree with TRBD1. Germline trimming cut 4 bases from V and 2 bases from J; bases unmatched to any gene: 9. Germline loops: CDR1 SGHRS, CDR2 YFSETQ. The CDR3 runs 16 residues. This CDR3 reads CASSISGTGVTYEQYF. The CDR3 DNA reads as TGCGCCAGCAGCATCTCCGGGACAGGGGTTACCTACGAGCAGTACTTC.

This clonotype occurred a few times. The genes are TRBV7-2 and TRBJ2-6, with TRBD2 matching over 8 bases. The germline gives CDR1 SGHTA, CDR2 FQGNSA. Unmatched junction bases numbered 4, after V lost 6 bases and J lost 0 bases. The CDR3 extends over 16 amino acids. This CDR3 reads CASSRGGISGANVLTF. The CDR3, as DNA: TGTGCCAGCAGTCGGGGGGGAATCTCTGGGGCCAACGTCCTGACTTTC.

The rearrangement links TRBV6-6 to TRBJ2-1; D gene ambiguous. This CDR3 region has 14 residues. The germline CDR1 and CDR2 sequences are MNHNY and SVGAGI (reference sequence). V gave up 3 bases and J gave up 5 bases, with 11 bases separating them. CDR3 region: CASSYVQSDNEQFF. CDR3 DNA sequence: TGTGCCAGCAGTTATGTGCAGAGTGACAATGAGCAGTTCTTC.

This rearrangement joins TRBV28 to TRBJ2-1, with 10 nucleotides matching TRBD2. V trimming: 6 bases; J trimming: 16 bases; junction bases outside the gene matches: 21. This CDR3 has 16 residues. Germline lookup yields CDR1 MDHEN and CDR2 SYDVKM. Here the CDR3 reads CASSSSGTSVRVGKFF. The CDR3 bases are TGTGCCAGCAGCTCCTCCGGGACTAGCGTGAGGGTTGGGAAATTCTTC. The full variable domain, in which reference TRBV28 and TRBJ2-1 provide the parts outside the CDR3, is DVKVTQSSRYLVKRTGEKVFLECVQDMDHENMFWYRQDPGLGLRLIYFSYDVKMKEKGDIPEGYSVSREKKERFSLILESASTNQTSMYLCASSSSGTSVRVGKFFGPGTRLTVL.

This clonotype was seen more than once but under ten times. The chain combines TRBV28 with TRBJ1-2; 7 bases match TRBD1. Germline V gives CDR1 MDHEN, CDR2 SYDVKM. CDR3 size: 15 residues. The J segment lost 4 bases and the V segment lost 1 base, leaving 6 bases of the junction unmatched. The CDR3 is CASSLSGQFLYGYTF. The CDR3, as DNA: TGTGCCAGCAGTTTATCGGGACAGTTTCTCTATGGCTACACCTTC.

CDR3 region: CSVESQGGDTQYF. Here the CDR3 DNA reads TGCAGCGTTGAGAGCCAGGGGGGAGATACGCAGTATTTT. The J gene is TRBJ2-3, the V gene TRBV29-1, with TRBD1 as a possible D gene (7 bases). This CDR3 region has 13 residues. Deletions cut 3 bases from V and 5 bases from J, with 12 bases between. Looked up from germline, CDR1 is SQVTM and CDR2 is ANQGSEA.

CDR3 in amino acids: CASSIQGRVQPQHF. The DNA of the CDR3 is TGTGCCAGCAGTATCCAGGGGCGAGTTCAGCCCCAGCATTTT. The rearrangement links TRBV6-6 to TRBJ1-5, with a weak D call TRBD1 (6 bases). Between the trimmed V and J ends, which lost 5 bases and 6 bases, there was a span of 14 bases. The CDR3 loop spans 14 amino acids. Germline CDR1 reads MNHNY; CDR2 reads SVGAGI (reference sequence).

This chain links TRBV7-2 with TRBJ2-1; 13 bases align to TRBD2. The CDR3 sequence is 15 residues long. The germline gives CDR1 SGHTA, CDR2 FQGNSA. The trim removed 5 bases at V and 7 bases at J, leaving 5 bases unmatched. CDR3: CASSILAGGPNEQFF. The CDR3 region has the DNA TGTGCCAGCAGCATACTAGCGGGGGGGCCTAATGAGCAGTTCTTC.

This clonotype was counted only a few times. This chain connects TRBV28 to TRBJ2-7; 7 bases map to TRBD2. V gave up 3 bases and J gave up 0 bases; unmatched junction bases: 5. Germline V lookup: CDR1 MDHEN, CDR2 SYDVKM. The length of the CDR3 is 15 residues. The CDR3 coding sequence is TGTGCCAGCAGTTTTGTGGGCGGGGGCTCCTACGAGCAGTACTTC. It codes for CASSFVGGGSYEQYF.

This clonotype was recorded a few times. V usage is TRBV29-1 and J usage is TRBJ2-5; D is uncertain. V lost 4 bases and J 2 bases, leaving 8 bases between the germline ends. The CDR3 totals 12 residues. CDR1 is SQVTM, CDR2 ANQGSEA, per germline. The CDR3 DNA sequence: TGCAGCGTTGCCCCAATACAAGAGACCCAGTACTTC. This translates into CSVAPIQETQYF.

This clonotype came up a few times. The rearrangement links TRBV11-2 to TRBJ1-5; the match to TRBD1 covers 8 bases. The J segment lost 7 bases and the V segment lost 5 bases, leaving 7 bases of the junction unmatched. Germline CDR1 SGHAT, CDR2 FQNNGV. The CDR3 runs to 14 residues. CDR3 protein: CASSQGQGRQPQHF. CDR3 nucleotide sequence: TGTGCCAGCAGCCAAGGACAGGGTAGGCAGCCCCAGCATTTT.

This clonotype was seen a handful of times. The V gene is TRBV5-6, the J gene TRBJ2-2; no clear D gene. Germline V lookup: CDR1 SGHDT, CDR2 YYEEEE. This CDR3 spans 14 amino acids. Trimming shortened V by 2 bases and J by 5 bases, and 10 bases separated the two germline ends. CDR3 protein: CASSFNFRTGELFF. The CDR3 nucleotides are TGTGCCAGCAGCTTTAACTTTCGGACCGGGGAGCTGTTTTTT.

J is TRBJ1-5 and V is TRBV6-2 or TRBV6-3; TRBD1 agrees at 7 bases. The CDR3 runs to 12 residues. After removal of 6 bases from V and 7 bases from J, the junction contained 3 bases not matched to a gene. Germline CDR1 and CDR2: MNHEY and SVGEGT. In nucleotides, the CDR3 is TGTGCCAGCAGAGAAGGGGGCCAGCCCCAGCATTTT. This translates into CASREGGQPQHF.

This clonotype occurred many times. The chain is built from TRBV6-2 or TRBV6-3 and TRBJ2-5; weak D call: TRBD2 (6 bases). The CDR3 totals 15 residues. Germline loops: CDR1 MNHEY, CDR2 SVGEGT. Trimming left V 4 bases short and J 4 bases short, with 16 bases between. CDR3 coding DNA: TGTGCCAGCAGTTCGGACGGAGGGACCCGAGAGACCCAGTACTTC. It yields the protein CASSSDGGTRETQYF.

This clonotype was seen repeatedly, ten times or more. Here the CDR3 reads CASSLGLAGWTGELFF. CDR3 DNA: TGTGCCAGCAGCCTTGGACTAGCGGGGTGGACCGGGGAGCTGTTTTTT. The chain couples TRBV12-3 or TRBV12-4 to TRBJ2-2, with 12 bases matching TRBD2. The junction had 7 bases not matched to a gene; V was cut back by 6 bases and J by 5 bases. This CDR3 is 16 amino acids long.

The chain joins TRBV6-1 to TRBJ2-7, with TRBD1 identical over 8 bases. Trimming at V came to 5 bases and at J to 3 bases, leaving 6 bases not matched to a gene. This CDR3 contains 14 residues. Germline CDR1 is MNHNS and CDR2 is SASEGT. In DNA form, the CDR3 reads TGTGCCAGCAGTCCTGAGACAGGGGTCTACGAGCAGTACTTC. Its protein is CASSPETGVYEQYF.

This clonotype was detected a few times. This chain connects TRBV4-3 to TRBJ1-2; 8 bases agree with TRBD1. The J segment lost 4 bases and the V segment lost 1 base, leaving 2 bases of the junction unmatched. There are 14 residues in the CDR3. Germline assignment: CDR1 LGHNA and CDR2 YSLEER. CDR3 loop: CASSQATGGYGYTF. Here the CDR3 DNA reads TGCGCCAGCAGCCAAGCTACAGGGGGCTATGGCTACACCTTC.